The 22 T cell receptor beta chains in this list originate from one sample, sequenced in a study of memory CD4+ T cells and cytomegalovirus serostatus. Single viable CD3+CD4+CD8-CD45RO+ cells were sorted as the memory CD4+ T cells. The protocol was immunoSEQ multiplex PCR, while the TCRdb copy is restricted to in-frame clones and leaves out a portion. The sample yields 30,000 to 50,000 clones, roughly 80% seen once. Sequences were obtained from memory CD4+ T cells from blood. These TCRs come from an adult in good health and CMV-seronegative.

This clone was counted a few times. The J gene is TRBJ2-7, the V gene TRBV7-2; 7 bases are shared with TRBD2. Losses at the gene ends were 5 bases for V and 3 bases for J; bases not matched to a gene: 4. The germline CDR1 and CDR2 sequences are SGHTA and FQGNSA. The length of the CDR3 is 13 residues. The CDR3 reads CASSRPGGYEQYF. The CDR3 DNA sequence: TGTGCCAGCAGCCGTCCGGGGGGCTACGAGCAGTACTTC.

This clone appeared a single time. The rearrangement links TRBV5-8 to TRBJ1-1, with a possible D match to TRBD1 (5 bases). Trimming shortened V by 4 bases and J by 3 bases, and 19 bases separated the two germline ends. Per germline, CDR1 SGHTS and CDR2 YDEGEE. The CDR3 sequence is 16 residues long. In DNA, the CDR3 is TGTGCCAGCAGCCCTACTTGGTATAGGGGTGACACTGAAGCTTTCTTT. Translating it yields CASSPTWYRGDTEAFF.

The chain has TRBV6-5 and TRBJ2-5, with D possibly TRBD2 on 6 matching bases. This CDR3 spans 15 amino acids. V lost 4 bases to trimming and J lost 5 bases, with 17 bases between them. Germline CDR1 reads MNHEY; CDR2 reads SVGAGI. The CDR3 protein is CASSSPGPGGETQYF. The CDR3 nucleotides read TGTGCCAGCAGTTCTCCGGGTCCTGGAGGGGAGACCCAGTACTTC.

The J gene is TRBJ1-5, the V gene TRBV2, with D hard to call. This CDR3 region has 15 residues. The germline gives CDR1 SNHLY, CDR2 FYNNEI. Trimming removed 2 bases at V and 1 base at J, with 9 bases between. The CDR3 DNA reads TGTGCCAGCAGTGAACACAGATTGAGCAATCAGCCCCAGCATTTT. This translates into CASSEHRLSNQPQHF. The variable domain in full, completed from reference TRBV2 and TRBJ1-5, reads EPEVTQTPSHQVTQMGQEVILRCVPISNHLYFYWYRQILGQKVEFLVSFYNNEISEKSEIFDDQFSVERPDGSNFTLKIRSTKLEDSAMYFCASSEHRLSNQPQHFGDGTRLSIL.

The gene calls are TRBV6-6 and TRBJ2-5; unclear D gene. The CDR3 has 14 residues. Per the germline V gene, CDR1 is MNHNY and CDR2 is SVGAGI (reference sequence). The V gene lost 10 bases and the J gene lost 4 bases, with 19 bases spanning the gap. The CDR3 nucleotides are TGTGCCACCCTTTCCAACTGGGCCTTAGAGACCCAGTACTTC. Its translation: CATLSNWALETQYF.

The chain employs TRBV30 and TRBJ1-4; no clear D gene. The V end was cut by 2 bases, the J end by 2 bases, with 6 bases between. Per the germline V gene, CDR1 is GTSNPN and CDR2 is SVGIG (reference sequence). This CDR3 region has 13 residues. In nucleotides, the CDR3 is TGTGCCTGGAGTAAACAGACTAATGAAAAACTGTTTTTT. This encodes CAWSKQTNEKLFF.

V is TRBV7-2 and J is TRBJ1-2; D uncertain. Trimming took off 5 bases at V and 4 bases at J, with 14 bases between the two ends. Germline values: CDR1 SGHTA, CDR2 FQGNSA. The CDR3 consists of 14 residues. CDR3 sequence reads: CASSPRAEVYGYTF. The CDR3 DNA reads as TGTGCCAGCAGCCCCCGGGCGGAAGTCTATGGCTACACCTTC.

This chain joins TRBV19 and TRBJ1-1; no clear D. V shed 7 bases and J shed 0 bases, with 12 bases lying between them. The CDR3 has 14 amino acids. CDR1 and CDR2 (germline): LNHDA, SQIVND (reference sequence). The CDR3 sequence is CASIVGDLNTEAFF. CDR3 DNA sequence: TGTGCCAGTATAGTAGGTGACCTGAACACTGAAGCTTTCTTT.

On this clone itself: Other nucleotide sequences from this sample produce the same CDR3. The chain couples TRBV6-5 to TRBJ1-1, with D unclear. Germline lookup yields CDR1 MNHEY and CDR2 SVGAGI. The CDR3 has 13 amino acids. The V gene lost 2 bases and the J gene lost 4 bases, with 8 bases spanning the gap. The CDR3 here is CASSYREGTEAFF. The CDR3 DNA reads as TGTGCCAGCAGTTACAGGGAGGGCACTGAAGCTTTCTTT.

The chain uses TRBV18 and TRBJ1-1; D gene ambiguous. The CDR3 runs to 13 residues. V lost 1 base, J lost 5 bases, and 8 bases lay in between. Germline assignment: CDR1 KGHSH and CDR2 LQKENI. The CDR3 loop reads CASSPRGETEAFF. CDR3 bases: TGTGCCAGCTCACCACGGGGTGAAACTGAAGCTTTCTTT.

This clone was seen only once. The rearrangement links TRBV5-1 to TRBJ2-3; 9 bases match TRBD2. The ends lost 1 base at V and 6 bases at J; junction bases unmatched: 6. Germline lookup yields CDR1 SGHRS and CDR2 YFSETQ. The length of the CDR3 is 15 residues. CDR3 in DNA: TGCGCCAGCAGCTTGAGGGCGGGGGGGCGCGATACGCAGTATTTT. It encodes CASSLRAGGRDTQYF.

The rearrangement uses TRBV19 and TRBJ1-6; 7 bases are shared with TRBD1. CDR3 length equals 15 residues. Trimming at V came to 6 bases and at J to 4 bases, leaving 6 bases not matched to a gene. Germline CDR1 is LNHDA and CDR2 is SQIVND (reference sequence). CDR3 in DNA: TGTGCCAGTAGCCAGGGACAGACGTATAATTCACCCCTCCACTTT. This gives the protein CASSQGQTYNSPLHF.

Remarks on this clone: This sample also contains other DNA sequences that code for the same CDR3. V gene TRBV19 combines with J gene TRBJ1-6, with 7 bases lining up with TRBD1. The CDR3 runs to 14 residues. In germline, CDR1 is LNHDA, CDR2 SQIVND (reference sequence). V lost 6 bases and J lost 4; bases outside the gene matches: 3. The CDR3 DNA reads TGTGCCAGTAGCCCGGGACAGTATAATTCACCCCTCCACTTT. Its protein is CASSPGQYNSPLHF.

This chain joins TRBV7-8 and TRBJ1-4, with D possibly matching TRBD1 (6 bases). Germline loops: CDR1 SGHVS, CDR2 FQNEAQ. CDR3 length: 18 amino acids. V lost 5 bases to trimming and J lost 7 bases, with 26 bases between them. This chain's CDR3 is CASSLPRRAQGRSEKLFF. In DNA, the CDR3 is TGTGCCAGCAGCCTTCCACGGCGGGCACAGGGTCGTAGTGAAAAACTGTTTTTT.

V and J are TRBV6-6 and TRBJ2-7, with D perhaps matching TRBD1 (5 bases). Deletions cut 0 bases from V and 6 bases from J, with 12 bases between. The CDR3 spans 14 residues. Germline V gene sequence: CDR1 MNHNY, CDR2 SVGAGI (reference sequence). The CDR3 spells CASSYSIGASEQYF. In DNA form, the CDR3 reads TGTGCCAGCAGTTACTCGATAGGGGCAAGCGAGCAGTACTTC.

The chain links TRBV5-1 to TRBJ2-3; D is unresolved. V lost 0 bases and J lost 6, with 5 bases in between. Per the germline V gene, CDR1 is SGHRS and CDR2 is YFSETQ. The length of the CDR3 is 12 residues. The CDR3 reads CASSLADDTQYF. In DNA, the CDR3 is TGCGCCAGCAGCTTGGCCGATGATACGCAGTATTTT.

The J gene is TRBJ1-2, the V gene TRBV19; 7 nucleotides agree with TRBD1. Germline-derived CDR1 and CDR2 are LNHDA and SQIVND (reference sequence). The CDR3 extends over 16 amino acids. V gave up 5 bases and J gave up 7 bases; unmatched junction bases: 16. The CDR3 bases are TGTGCCAGTAGTTTCCCACCGGGACAGTCATCACCTGGCTACACCTTC. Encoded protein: CASSFPPGQSSPGYTF.

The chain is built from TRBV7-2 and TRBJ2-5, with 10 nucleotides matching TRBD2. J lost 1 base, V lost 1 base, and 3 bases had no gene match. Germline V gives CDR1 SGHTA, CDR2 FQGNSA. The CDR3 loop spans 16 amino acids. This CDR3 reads CASSLGASGSQETQYF. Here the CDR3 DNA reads TGTGCCAGCAGCTTAGGAGCTAGCGGGAGCCAAGAGACCCAGTACTTC.

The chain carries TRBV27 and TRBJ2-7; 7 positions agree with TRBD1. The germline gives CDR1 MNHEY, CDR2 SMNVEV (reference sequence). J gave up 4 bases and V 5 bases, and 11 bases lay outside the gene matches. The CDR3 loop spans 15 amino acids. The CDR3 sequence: CASSLRGNKRYEQYF. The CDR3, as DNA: TGTGCCAGCAGTCTCAGGGGGAATAAGCGGTACGAGCAGTACTTC.

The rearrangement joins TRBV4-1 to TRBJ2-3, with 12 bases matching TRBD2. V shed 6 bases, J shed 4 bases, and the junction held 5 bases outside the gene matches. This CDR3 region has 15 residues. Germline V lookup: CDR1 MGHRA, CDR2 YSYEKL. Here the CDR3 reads CASRGTSGYSDTQYF. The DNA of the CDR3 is TGCGCCAGCAGGGGGACTAGCGGGTATTCAGATACGCAGTATTTT.

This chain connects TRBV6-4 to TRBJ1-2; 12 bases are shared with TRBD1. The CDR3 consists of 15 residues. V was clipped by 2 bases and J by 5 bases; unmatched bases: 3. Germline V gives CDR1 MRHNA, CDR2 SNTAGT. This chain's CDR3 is CASSDGTGGRYGYTF. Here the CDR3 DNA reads TGTGCCAGCAGTGACGGGACAGGGGGCCGGTATGGCTACACCTTC.

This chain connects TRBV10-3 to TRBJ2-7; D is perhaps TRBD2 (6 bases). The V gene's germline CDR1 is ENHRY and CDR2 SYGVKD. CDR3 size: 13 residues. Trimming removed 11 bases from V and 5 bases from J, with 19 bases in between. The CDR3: CAPGEESVHEQYF. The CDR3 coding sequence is TGTGCCCCCGGGGAGGAATCAGTCCACGAGCAGTACTTC.